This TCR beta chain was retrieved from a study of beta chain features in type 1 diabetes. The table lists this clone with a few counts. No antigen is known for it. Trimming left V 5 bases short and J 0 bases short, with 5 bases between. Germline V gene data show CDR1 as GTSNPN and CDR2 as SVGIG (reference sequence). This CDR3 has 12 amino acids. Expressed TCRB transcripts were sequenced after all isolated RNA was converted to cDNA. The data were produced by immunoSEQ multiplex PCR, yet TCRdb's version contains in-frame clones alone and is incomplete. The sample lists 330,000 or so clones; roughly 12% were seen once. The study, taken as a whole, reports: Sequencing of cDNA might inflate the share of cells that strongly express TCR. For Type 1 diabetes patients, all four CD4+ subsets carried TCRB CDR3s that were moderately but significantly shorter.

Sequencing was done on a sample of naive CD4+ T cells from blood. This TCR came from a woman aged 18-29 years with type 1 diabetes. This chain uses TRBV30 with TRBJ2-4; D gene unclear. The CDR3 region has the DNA TGTGCCTGGGGGCTAGCCAAAAACATTCAGTACTTC. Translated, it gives CAWGLAKNIQYF.